Below are 8 T cell receptor beta chains sequenced from a single sample in a study of T cells in Graves' hyperthyroidism and ophthalmopathy. From RNA transcripts, TCR beta CDR3 regions were amplified. HTBI primers were employed in a first-round RT-PCR of the TCR CDR3. TCRdb re-derived calls from the multiplex PCR reads in MiXCR, one entry per CDR3 protein. The sample shows approximately 520,000 distinct CDR3 sequences, around 22% of them seen only once. The specimen sequenced was blood. These receptors were obtained from a woman in her twenties or thirties with Graves' ophthalmopathy.

In regard to this clonotype: An end of the junction does not agree with germline; a read error may underlie this. The CDR3 protein is CTSSHSNTGELFF. The CDR3 coding sequence is TGCACCAGCAGCCACAGTAACACCGGGGAGCTGTTTTTT. J is TRBJ2-2 and V is TRBV4-1; D unresolved. Per germline, CDR1 MGHRA and CDR2 YSYEKL. The CDR3 contains 13 residues.

The genes are TRBV12-3 or TRBV12-4 and TRBJ2-7, with a possible D match to TRBD2 (5 bases). This CDR3 comprises 14 residues. V dropped 4 bases and J dropped 3 bases, with 13 bases sitting between them. CDR3 coding DNA: TGTGCCAGCAGTTATTCCCGGGGAGTCTACGAGCAGTACTTC. This translates into CASSYSRGVYEQYF.

This clonotype was counted many times. This sequence joins TRBV6-5 and TRBJ2-2; D remains ambiguous. CDR1 MNHEY and CDR2 SVGAGI come from the germline V gene. There are 14 residues in the CDR3. Trimming took 4 bases from V and 1 from J, leaving 7 bases between them. CDR3 DNA: TGTGCCAGCAGTTCAGACAAGAACACCGGGGAGCTGTTTTTT. This gives the protein CASSSDKNTGELFF.

This clonotype was seen ten or more times. The chain links TRBV12-3 or TRBV12-4 to TRBJ1-1; 9 bases line up with TRBD1. Trimming removed 3 bases from V and 10 bases from J; junction bases left unmatched: 6. This CDR3 comprises 13 residues. CDR3 nucleotides: TGTGCCAGCAGTTTTGGACAGGGGAATGTAGCTTTCTTT. This sequence encodes CASSFGQGNVAFF.

V gene TRBV15 combines with J gene TRBJ1-1; D is unclear. The germline CDR1 and CDR2 sequences are LNHNV and YYDKDF (reference sequence). The CDR3 is made up of 14 amino acids. Trimming left V 0 bases short and J 1 base short, with 6 bases between. CDR3 protein: CATSREYGNTEAFF. The CDR3 DNA reads as TGTGCCACCAGCAGAGAATACGGGAACACTGAAGCTTTCTTT.

This clonotype was observed at least ten times. The chain joins TRBV25-1 to TRBJ1-1, with 8 bases identical to TRBD1. Germline V CDR1 and CDR2: MGHDK, SYGVNS. V was clipped by 6 bases and J by 4 bases; unmatched bases: 10. The CDR3 runs 15 residues. DNA for the CDR3: TGTGCCAGCAGAAATCAGGGGGCTGGCGGCACTGAAGCTTTCTTT. This translates into CASRNQGAGGTEAFF.

This clonotype was seen a handful of times. This sequence may be a read error, since a much larger clone differs from it by one base. The CDR3: CTSSPSGIDYGYTF. The CDR3 coding sequence is TGTACCAGCTCACCGTCGGGGATAGACTATGGCTACACCTTC. The genes are TRBV18 and TRBJ1-2; D gene unclear. The CDR3 length is 14 residues. Germline CDR1 KGHSH, CDR2 LQKENI.

The chain carries TRBV28 and TRBJ2-7; perhaps TRBD1 as D (5 bases). Germline lookup yields CDR1 MDHEN and CDR2 SYDVKM. CDR3 length equals 13 residues. The ends were cut back, 7 bases at V and 2 bases at J, with 12 bases in the middle. The CDR3 loop reads CASTPGQPYEQYF. The CDR3 nucleotides are TGTGCCAGCACCCCAGGGCAACCCTACGAGCAGTACTTC.